The subject of this entry is one T cell receptor (beta chain). Its target is unknown. These data are taken from a study of cytomegalovirus exposure and HLA in healthy donors. General observations from the study: It was assumed in the presence/absence analyses that sequencing depth was roughly uniform across donors. A later analysis linked a missense DCLRE1C variant to TCR beta V- and J-gene trimming.

In the PCR, 60 Vbeta and 13 Jbeta primers were used. This table comes from immunoSEQ multiplex PCR, and its TCRdb copy is limited to in-frame clones, with some not included. The table includes 140,000 or so clones, almost 80% detected once. Trimming removed 4 bases from V and 4 bases from J, with 20 bases in between. The CDR3 runs 16 residues. Germline V gene sequence: CDR1 SGHRS, CDR2 YFSETQ. The sequence came from a young woman in good health and CMV-seronegative. V is TRBV5-1 and J is TRBJ1-1; D is perhaps TRBD1 (6 bases). Sequenced input: PBMCs. This CDR3 is CASSLTSGVVTTEAFF. DNA of the CDR3: TGCGCCAGCAGCCTGACCTCAGGGGTCGTGACCACTGAAGCTTTCTTT.